Here is one TCR beta chain with its context. What it binds is unknown. This sample was taken from a study of shared clonotypes between healthy human individuals. Study observations and caveats: The sampled material consisted only of blood, and tissue repertoires are likely to differ. Generally, naive subsets (rather than memory subsets) showed larger estimated richness.

In the sorted-subset replicate PCRs, around 200 ng DNA, 29,000 or so T cell genomes, was used. The protocol was immunoSEQ multiplex PCR, while the TCRdb copy is restricted to in-frame clones and leaves out a portion. The sample includes 950,000 to 1,200,000 clones, roughly 77% seen only once; the top ten take approximately 0.9%. Trimming left V 4 bases short and J 0 bases short, with 8 bases between. The CDR3 is 14 residues long. Per the germline V gene, CDR1 is SGDLS and CDR2 is YYNGEE. This TCR was sampled from a man aged 18 to 35 in good health. Some clones in this sample may be carry-over from other donors' samples. The V gene is TRBV9, the J gene TRBJ1-3; no clear D gene. Sequenced: memory CD4+ T cells from PBMCs. Indicated subset: CD45RA-negative fraction. This CDR3 reads CASSPIHSGNTIYF. In nucleotides, the CDR3 is TGTGCCAGCAGCCCCATACACTCTGGAAACACCATATATTTT.